This TCR beta chain was captured by sequencing in a study of blood T cell repertoires in COVID-19. Study at large: Some COVID-19 samples were acute and others convalescent; all came from the United States, Italy and Spain.

Original handling: Nucleated cell counts were estimated from reference gene primer amplification. Assay used: immunoSEQ multiplex PCR; TCRdb lists only in-frame clones, some missing. That table supplies the V and J calls and clone size; D and trimming were determined from the DNA. The sample records about 140,000 clones, roughly 80% being singletons. This clonotype originated in a human donor in a cohort sampled during active COVID-19. What was sequenced was peripheral blood.

CDR3 nucleotide sequence: TGTGCCAGCAGCTTAGACCCGACAGTGACGGAGACCCAGTACTTC. It is translated as CASSLDPTVTETQYF. The chain couples TRBV7-2 to TRBJ2-5, with TRBD1 as a possible D gene (5 bases). This CDR3 is built from 15 residues. Germline lookup yields CDR1 SGHTA and CDR2 FQGNSA. V lost 1 base and J lost 5, with 14 bases in between.